The entry that follows covers one TCR beta chain sequence. Authors' data handling: Estimation of nucleated cell counts was performed using reference gene primer amplification. Assay used: immunoSEQ multiplex PCR; TCRdb lists only in-frame clones, some missing. D and trimming come from the DNA, and the V and J calls and clone size come from that table. The sample lists 200,000 to 300,000 clones; around 90% were seen once. The sample originates from a study of blood T cell repertoires in COVID-19. Study summary: Acute and convalescent COVID-19 specimens originated in the United States, Italy and Spain.

Germline loops: CDR1 SGDLS, CDR2 YYNGEE. The CDR3 has 19 amino acids. V dropped 4 bases and J dropped 0; count of bases not matched to a gene: 8. The sequenced sample consisted of PBMCs or T cells enriched from blood (not recorded which). The V call is TRBV9, the J call TRBJ2-1, with TRBD2 matching 15 bases. The source is a man over 45 who had been exposed to COVID-19. CDR3 in amino acids: CASSRGLAGGKSSYNEQFF. The CDR3 region has the DNA TGTGCCAGCAGCAGGGGACTAGCGGGGGGAAAAAGCTCCTACAATGAGCAGTTCTTC.